The 10 T cell receptor beta chains given below trace back to one sample, sequenced in a study of cytomegalovirus exposure and HLA in healthy donors. A multiplex PCR was run with 60 Vbeta primers and 13 Jbeta primers. The repertoire was sequenced with immunoSEQ multiplex PCR; TCRdb's copy has only in-frame clones and lacks some. The sample shows around 160,000 clones, roughly 80% of them seen only once. The sequencing input was PBMCs. These receptors were taken from a human donor in good health.

This rearrangement joins TRBV7-2 to TRBJ2-5, with 7 bases that match TRBD2. This CDR3 has 15 amino acids. V shed 2 bases and J 4 bases; nucleotides not matched to a gene: 7. Germline V gene lookup returns CDR1 SGHTA and CDR2 FQGNSA. CDR3 in amino acids: CASSLLVGGRETQYF. The CDR3 DNA sequence: TGTGCCAGCAGCTTATTGGTCGGGGGGAGAGAGACCCAGTACTTC.

The chain recombines TRBV7-2 with TRBJ1-4, with D possibly TRBD1 on 6 matching bases. The CDR3 totals 17 residues. Trimming pared 2 bases from V and 7 bases from J, leaving 20 bases between. Germline V CDR1 and CDR2: SGHTA, FQGNSA. CDR3 sequence (DNA): TGTGCCAGCAGCTTAAGAGTTGGCGGGGGGCCGATTGAAAAACTGTTTTTT. Encoded protein: CASSLRVGGGPIEKLFF.

The V call is TRBV4-3, the J call TRBJ1-2; tentative D call: TRBD1 (5 bases). CDR1 and CDR2 from the germline V gene are LGHNA and YSLEER. The CDR3 runs 14 residues. Deletions cut 1 base from V and 4 bases from J, with 10 bases between. CDR3 nucleotide sequence: TGCGCCAGCAGCCAAGGTCAGGGAACCTATGGCTACACCTTC. Protein: CASSQGQGTYGYTF.

The V call is TRBV7-8, the J call TRBJ2-7; D is ambiguous. Germline V lookup: CDR1 SGHVS, CDR2 FQNEAQ. The CDR3 consists of 10 residues. Trimming shortened V by 5 bases and J by 5 bases, and 4 bases separated the two germline ends. Here the CDR3 reads CASSGNEQYF. The CDR3 region has the DNA TGTGCCAGCAGCGGCAACGAGCAGTACTTC.

This chain links TRBV6-1 with TRBJ2-7, with TRBD1 identical over 9 bases. CDR1 and CDR2 from the germline V gene are MNHNS and SASEGT. The CDR3 has 12 residues. Trimming cost V 8 bases and J 4 bases; bases outside gene matches: 3. In DNA form, the CDR3 reads TGTGCCAGCCGGGACAGGGTGTACGAGCAGTACTTC. Its translation is CASRDRVYEQYF.

The rearrangement uses TRBV6-5 and TRBJ1-1; 11 nucleotides match TRBD1. CDR1 and CDR2 (germline): MNHEY, SVGAGI. The length of the CDR3 is 15 residues. Losses at the gene ends were 6 bases for V and 0 bases for J; bases not matched to a gene: 3. The CDR3 bases are TGTGCCAGCAGGGGGACAGGGGGAATGAACACTGAAGCTTTCTTT. Residues: CASRGTGGMNTEAFF.

Concerning this clone itself: The sample has other DNA sequences that encode this CDR3 too. The chain links TRBV9 to TRBJ2-5; a possible D gene is TRBD2 (7 bases). This CDR3 comprises 15 residues. Looked up from germline, CDR1 is SGDLS and CDR2 is YYNGEE. The V gene lost 0 bases and the J gene lost 5 bases, with 14 bases spanning the gap. DNA for the CDR3: TGTGCCAGCAGCGTAGCCGGGGGGCCCCGGGAGACCCAGTACTTC. This sequence encodes CASSVAGGPRETQYF.

The CDR3 DNA follows: TGCGCCAGCAGCCAGGATACAGGGGAAACCTATAATTCACCCCTCCACTTT. Residues: CASSQDTGETYNSPLHF. V usage is TRBV4-3 and J usage is TRBJ1-6; 7 bases line up with TRBD1. This CDR3 comprises 17 residues. Trimming removed 3 bases from V and 2 bases from J; junction bases left unmatched: 7. Germline V gives CDR1 LGHNA, CDR2 YSLEER.

The DNA for the CDR3 is TGTGCCAGCAGCCATTACGGACTAGCGGGGATGTACGAGCAGTACTTC. Encoded protein: CASSHYGLAGMYEQYF. The rearrangement joins TRBV12-1 to TRBJ2-7; whether TRBD2, the table's D call, matches the DNA was not checked. TRBV12-1 corresponds to a pseudogene. The CDR3 contains 16 residues.

The chain links TRBV7-2 to TRBJ1-1; possibly TRBD1 for D (5 bases). Trimming removed 4 bases at V and 1 base at J, with 7 bases between. This CDR3 has 13 residues. Germline V gene lookup returns CDR1 SGHTA and CDR2 FQGNSA. The CDR3 sequence is CASSSGQNTEAFF. CDR3 DNA: TGTGCCAGCAGCTCCGGACAGAACACTGAAGCTTTCTTT.